This TCR beta chain comes out of a study of T cells in Graves' hyperthyroidism and ophthalmopathy. Notes on the study in general: Blood also carried most thyroid clonotypes expanded above 0.001.

RNA transcripts provided the source from which TCR beta CDR3 regions were amplified. Initially, a first-round RT-PCR of the TCR CDR3 employed the HTBI primer set. TCRdb independently ran MiXCR on the multiplex PCR reads; one entry per CDR3 protein. The sample includes approximately 690,000 distinct CDR3 sequences, roughly 15% of them seen just once. In the case of this clonotype: What it recognizes is unknown.

Germline V CDR1 and CDR2: GTSNPN, SVGIG (reference sequence). The V and J ends lost 3 bases and 7 bases, in that order; junction bases with no gene match: 17. The CDR3 contains 17 residues. Subjects with ophthalmopathy showed a Clinical Activity Score no lower than 3, a NOSPECS grade no lower than 4, and a duration shorter than 3 months. The specimen sequenced was blood. V is TRBV30 and J is TRBJ2-1; 8 nucleotides line up with TRBD2. The clonotype originates from a woman aged 50 to 60 with Graves' ophthalmopathy. CDR3 sequence (DNA): TGTGCCTGGAGCGAAACTCGTGGGGCTAGCGGGTATAATGAGCAGTTCTTC. Translating gives CAWSETRGASGYNEQFF. Supplemented by reference TRBV30 and TRBJ2-1, the full variable domain reads SQTIHQWPATLVQPVGSPLSLECTVEGTSNPNLYWYRQAAGRGLQLLFYSVGIGQISSEVPQNLSASRPQDRQFILSSKKLLLSDSGFYLCAWSETRGASGYNEQFFGPGTRLTVL.